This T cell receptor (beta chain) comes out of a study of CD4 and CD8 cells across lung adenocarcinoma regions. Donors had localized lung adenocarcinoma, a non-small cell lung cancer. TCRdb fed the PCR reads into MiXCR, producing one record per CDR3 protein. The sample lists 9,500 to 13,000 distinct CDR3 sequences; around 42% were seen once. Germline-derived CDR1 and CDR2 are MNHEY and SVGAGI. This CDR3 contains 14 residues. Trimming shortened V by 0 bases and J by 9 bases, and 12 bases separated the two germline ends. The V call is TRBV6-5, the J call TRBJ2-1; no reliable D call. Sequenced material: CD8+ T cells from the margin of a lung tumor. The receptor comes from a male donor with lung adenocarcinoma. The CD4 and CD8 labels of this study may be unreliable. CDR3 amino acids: CASSYSMSGIEQFF. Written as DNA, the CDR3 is TGTGCCAGCAGTTACTCGATGTCCGGTATTGAGCAGTTCTTC.